Each of the 21 T cell receptor beta chains below was sequenced from the same sample in a study of blood T cell repertoires in COVID-19. This table comes from immunoSEQ multiplex PCR, and its TCRdb copy is limited to in-frame clones, with some not included. Among over 200,000 clones listed, about 88% were seen once. The sequencing input was peripheral blood. Receptors originate from a man aged 35-49 years with active or convalescent COVID-19.

This clone came up a few times. This rearrangement joins TRBV5-1 to TRBJ1-1; D is uncertain. The CDR3 totals 16 residues. V was trimmed by 4 bases and J by 2 bases, leaving 18 bases between them. Germline CDR1 reads SGHRS; CDR2 reads YFSETQ. CDR3 bases: TGCGCCAGCAGCCTGAACCCCACCCTAGGAAACACTGAAGCTTTCTTT. This codes for CASSLNPTLGNTEAFF. Complete variable domain (other parts from reference TRBV5-1 and TRBJ1-1): KAGVTQTPRYLIKTRGQQVTLSCSPISGHRSVSWYQQTPGQGLQFLFEYFSETQRNKGNFPGRFSGRQFSNSRSEMNVSTLELGDSALYLCASSLNPTLGNTEAFFGQGTRLTVV.

CDR3 coding DNA: TGTGCCAGCATTCGAGGGGGTCGGTCGGGCACTGAAGCTTTCTTT. Amino acid sequence: CASIRGGRSGTEAFF. The rearrangement uses TRBV28 and TRBJ1-1; D is perhaps TRBD1 (6 bases). V lost 7 bases, J lost 4 bases, and 19 bases lay in between. The CDR3 covers 15 residues. CDR1 MDHEN and CDR2 SYDVKM come from the germline V gene.

V gene TRBV6-4 combines with J gene TRBJ1-5; D gene ambiguous. V shed 4 bases and J shed 6 bases, with 10 bases lying between them. The V gene's germline CDR1 is MRHNA and CDR2 SNTAGT. CDR3 size: 13 residues. CDR3 protein: CASSAQARQPQHF. The CDR3, as DNA: TGTGCCAGCAGTGCTCAGGCGCGTCAGCCCCAGCATTTT.

This chain links TRBV7-9 with TRBJ1-6; TRBD1 matches 8 bases. Trimming cost V 1 base and J 8 bases; bases outside gene matches: 4. The CDR3 loop spans 15 amino acids. Germline CDR1 and CDR2: SEHNR and FQNEAQ (reference sequence). CDR3: CASSLGQGTDSPLHF. The CDR3 nucleotides are TGTGCCAGCAGCTTAGGACAGGGGACTGATTCACCCCTCCACTTT.

V and J are TRBV6-1 and TRBJ2-7; a weak D match, TRBD1 (6 bases). With 3 bases removed from V and 0 bases from J, the gap between germline ends came to 12 bases. CDR1 is MNHNS and CDR2 is SASEGT in the germline V gene. The CDR3 spans 15 residues. CDR3: CASSDPNRVSYEQYF. The CDR3, as DNA: TGTGCCAGCAGTGATCCAAACAGGGTCTCCTACGAGCAGTACTTC.

The chain joins TRBV27 to TRBJ2-1; D gene unclear. The germline V and J ends were trimmed by 1 base and 10 bases, with 5 bases remaining between them. Germline loops: CDR1 MNHEY, CDR2 SMNVEV (reference sequence). The CDR3 consists of 11 residues. CDR3 sequence (DNA): TGTGCCAGCAGTTTATACGGGGAGCAGTTCTTC. Translation gives CASSLYGEQFF.

The V gene is TRBV28, the J gene TRBJ2-7; TRBD1 aligns across 7 bases. The CDR3 has 13 residues. From germline, CDR1 is MDHEN and CDR2 SYDVKM. Trimming took 9 bases from V and 6 from J; bases not matched to a gene: 11. CDR3 DNA sequence: TGTGCCAGTCATGAGACAGGGAAAGCCGAGCAGTACTTC. Translating gives CASHETGKAEQYF.

V and J are TRBV18 and TRBJ2-6, with D tentatively TRBD2 (5 bases). CDR1 and CDR2 (germline): KGHSH, LQKENI. This CDR3 is 18 amino acids long. The V end lost 8 bases, the J end lost 0 bases, and 20 bases lay between the germline ends. The CDR3 bases are TGTGCCAGCCCTTCCCCAAACGGGGAAAACTCTGGGGCCAACGTCCTGACTTTC. As protein: CASPSPNGENSGANVLTF.

The chain employs TRBV11-2 and TRBJ1-6, with a possible D match to TRBD1 (5 bases). The ends were cut back, 2 bases at V and 5 bases at J, with 10 bases in the middle. Germline lookup yields CDR1 SGHAT and CDR2 FQNNGV. This CDR3 region has 15 residues. CDR3 DNA sequence: TGTGCCAGCAGCTTAAACAGGCCCCATAATTCACCCCTCCACTTT. Its translation is CASSLNRPHNSPLHF.

The chain couples TRBV15 to TRBJ1-2; D unresolved. Trimming left V 1 base short and J 2 bases short, with 8 bases between. This CDR3 region has 14 residues. The germline V gene has CDR1 LNHNV and CDR2 YYDKDF (reference sequence). The CDR3 DNA reads TGTGCCACCAGCAGAGTCACAGACAACTATGGCTACACCTTC. This gives the protein CATSRVTDNYGYTF.

The V and J genes are TRBV7-9 and TRBJ1-2; D gene unclear. Germline V gene lookup returns CDR1 SEHNR and CDR2 FQNEAQ (reference sequence). This CDR3 is built from 12 residues. V was clipped by 2 bases and J by 8 bases, with 9 bases between them. The CDR3 sequence is CASSLSTGGYTF. The CDR3 coding sequence is TGTGCCAGCAGCTTATCGACTGGCGGCTACACCTTC.

The genes are TRBV5-4 and TRBJ1-2; 8 bases are shared with TRBD1. The V gene end was trimmed by 4 bases and the J gene end by 8 bases; junction bases not matched to a gene: 16. Germline V gene lookup returns CDR1 SGHNT and CDR2 YYREEE (reference sequence). CDR3 length: 16 residues. DNA of the CDR3: TGTGCCAGCAGCCTGGCTGGTACTATCAGGGGGCGCGGCTACACCTTC. It codes for CASSLAGTIRGRGYTF.

J is TRBJ2-7 and V is TRBV29-1; the D gene is possibly TRBD1 (5 bases). With 6 bases removed from V and 2 bases from J, the gap between germline ends came to 17 bases. Germline lookup yields CDR1 SQVTM and CDR2 ANQGSEA. This CDR3 contains 14 residues. The CDR3 reads CSVAVQGRTYEQYF. Written as DNA, the CDR3 is TGCAGCGTCGCCGTCCAGGGTCGAACCTACGAGCAGTACTTC.

The chain carries TRBV11-2 and TRBJ1-5; D remains unclear. V was trimmed by 2 bases and J by 6 bases, leaving 8 bases between them. This CDR3 is built from 13 residues. CDR1 and CDR2 (germline): SGHAT, FQNNGV. For the CDR3, the DNA is TGTGCCAGCAGCTTAACCGGGGTTCAGCCCCAGCATTTT. Translated, it gives CASSLTGVQPQHF.

The chain employs TRBV4-1 and TRBJ1-6, with TRBD1 as a possible D gene (6 bases). The germline CDR1 and CDR2 sequences are MGHRA and YSYEKL. There are 15 residues in the CDR3. Trimming pared 1 base from V and 5 bases from J, leaving 9 bases between. The CDR3 coding sequence is TGCGCCAGCAGCCAAGTAGCAGGGGATAATTCACCCCTCCACTTT. It is translated as CASSQVAGDNSPLHF.

The rearrangement links TRBV14 to TRBJ2-3; D is perhaps TRBD2 (5 bases). CDR3 size: 15 residues. V was clipped by 1 base and J by 5 bases, with 13 bases between them. Per the germline V gene, CDR1 is SGHDN and CDR2 is FVKESK. The CDR3 sequence: CASSQVTGLGDTQYF. The CDR3, as DNA: TGTGCCAGCAGCCAAGTCACGGGGTTAGGAGATACGCAGTATTTT.

This clone was seen ten or more times. The sample contains more than one DNA sequence encoding this CDR3. The chain has TRBV6-4 and TRBJ2-3; TRBD2 matches 11 bases. There are 15 residues in the CDR3. Germline loops: CDR1 MRHNA, CDR2 SNTAGT. Germline trimming cut 3 bases from V and 3 bases from J; bases unmatched to any gene: 2. In DNA, the CDR3 is TGTGCCAGCAGTGATAGCGGGGGGGCGACAGATACGCAGTATTTT. This sequence encodes CASSDSGGATDTQYF.

The CDR3 is CASSSPQQGNTEAFF. As DNA, the CDR3 is TGTGCCAGCAGTTCCCCCCAACAGGGTAACACTGAAGCTTTCTTT. The rearrangement joins TRBV28 to TRBJ1-1; weak D call: TRBD1 (6 bases). This CDR3 comprises 15 residues. Germline CDR1 and CDR2: MDHEN and SYDVKM. V shed 4 bases and J shed 2 bases, with 14 bases lying between them.

The genes are TRBV28 and TRBJ1-3; 7 bases match TRBD1. CDR3 length: 15 residues. Germline loops: CDR1 MDHEN, CDR2 SYDVKM. The J segment lost 0 bases and the V segment lost 3 bases, leaving 2 bases of the junction unmatched. The CDR3 spells CASSFTGVSGNTIYF. Written as DNA, the CDR3 is TGTGCCAGCAGTTTCACAGGGGTCTCTGGAAACACCATATATTTT. Full variable domain (rest looked up from reference TRBV28 and TRBJ1-3): DVKVTQSSRYLVKRTGEKVFLECVQDMDHENMFWYRQDPGLGLRLIYFSYDVKMKEKGDIPEGYSVSREKKERFSLILESASTNQTSMYLCASSFTGVSGNTIYFGEGSWLTVV.

This chain uses TRBV9 with TRBJ2-1, with 9 nucleotides matching TRBD2. This CDR3 comprises 15 residues. Germline assignment: CDR1 SGDLS and CDR2 YYNGEE. Trimming removed 2 bases from V and 6 bases from J; junction bases left unmatched: 6. CDR3 coding DNA: TGTGCCAGCAGCGTTTTTAGCGGGAGCGGCAATGAGCAGTTCTTC. Its translation is CASSVFSGSGNEQFF.

The chain uses TRBV2 and TRBJ2-2; 9 positions agree with TRBD2. The CDR3 covers 15 residues. CDR1 is SNHLY and CDR2 is FYNNEI in the germline V gene. V lost 5 bases to trimming and J lost 7 bases; unmatched junction nucleotides: 8. The CDR3 is CASSRTSVGYGELFF. The DNA for the CDR3 is TGTGCCAGCAGTCGGACTAGCGTGGGCTACGGGGAGCTGTTTTTT.